This T cell receptor beta chain emerged from a study of cytomegalovirus exposure and HLA in healthy donors. Healthy bone marrow donors made up the cohort. With respect to this clone: The antigen remains unidentified.

Regarding the study as a whole: Presence/absence analyses rested on an assumption that sequencing depth was roughly uniform across donors. Most observed TCR sequences were rare, whereas some public TCRs were detected in many donors.

The study ran its PCR with 60 Vbeta and 13 Jbeta primers. The data were produced by immunoSEQ multiplex PCR, yet TCRdb's version contains in-frame clones alone and is incomplete. The sample includes roughly 200,000 clones, 75% to 85% of them seen just once. The TCR comes from an older woman in good health and CMV-seropositive. What was sequenced was PBMCs.

CDR3 region: CASRSQEDFGELFF. The CDR3 nucleotides read TGTGCCAGTAGGTCCCAGGAGGATTTCGGGGAGCTGTTTTTT. This rearrangement joins TRBV19 to TRBJ2-2, with D tentatively TRBD2 (5 bases). Germline values: CDR1 LNHDA, CDR2 SQIVND (reference sequence). Trimming shortened V by 6 bases and J by 7 bases, and 15 bases separated the two germline ends. The CDR3 totals 14 residues.